This T cell receptor beta chain was found in a study of blood T cell repertoires in COVID-19. Study-level background: PBMCs, B-cell-depleted T cells, or T cells provided the cDNA or gDNA that made up the material.

Individuals aged about 18 to 90 years were recruited from 24 US areas. Clinical history as reported by participants underpinned cohort assignment. The protocol was immunoSEQ multiplex PCR, while the TCRdb copy is restricted to in-frame clones and leaves out a portion. Seen here are around 250,000 clones, 70% to 85% observed once, and the top ten hold over 12%. With 6 bases clipped from V and 0 bases from J, the junction kept 15 bases outside the gene matches. Germline loops: CDR1 LNHDA, CDR2 SQIVND (reference sequence). The length of the CDR3 is 19 residues. The chain employs TRBV19 and TRBJ1-5; 9 bases line up with TRBD1. The sequence derives from a man between 40 and 49 years old who had recovered from COVID-19. The sequenced material came from PBMCs or T cells enriched from blood (not recorded which). The CDR3 coding sequence is TGTGCCAGTAGGCAAATTCGGACAGGGGAGCAATATAGCAATCAGCCCCAGCATTTT. It specifies CASRQIRTGEQYSNQPQHF. Supplemented by reference TRBV19 and TRBJ1-5, the full variable domain reads DGGITQSPKYLFRKEGQNVTLSCEQNLNHDAMYWYRQDPGQGLRLIYYSQIVNDFQKGDIAEGYSVSREKKESFPLTVTSAQKNPTAFYLCASRQIRTGEQYSNQPQHFGDGTRLSIL.